This T cell receptor (beta chain) was sequenced during a study of T cells in Graves' hyperthyroidism and ophthalmopathy. Trimming left V 3 bases short and J 1 base short, with 20 bases between. Germline CDR1 SGDLS, CDR2 YYNGEE. The CDR3 spans 18 residues. Template material for amplifying TCR beta CDR3 regions consisted of RNA transcripts. Researchers ran a first-round RT-PCR on the TCR CDR3 using the HTBI primer set. Each CDR3 protein is one row after TCRdb ran MiXCR on the multiplex PCR reads. The table lists about 600,000 distinct CDR3 sequences, about a sixth of them singletons. This clonotype showed up just a few times.

The sequence was obtained from a woman between 35 and 50 years old with Graves' ophthalmopathy. The sequenced sample was blood. The chain carries TRBV9 and TRBJ2-4; perhaps D is TRBD1 or TRBD2 (5 bases each). CDR3 sequence reads: CASSGTGTPEEAKNIQYF. The CDR3 region has the DNA TGTGCCAGCAGCGGCACGGGGACCCCTGAGGAGGCCAAAAACATTCAGTACTTC.